The TCR beta chain under discussion was sequenced for a study of blood T cell repertoires in COVID-19. Trimming removed 5 bases at V and 3 bases at J, with 17 bases between. The CDR3 is 15 amino acids. CDR1 is MGHRA and CDR2 is YSYEKL in the germline V gene. The method was immunoSEQ multiplex PCR; TCRdb's version includes in-frame clones alone and lacks a portion of them. Among about 300,000 clones listed, 86% were seen once. The sample comprised PBMCs or T cells enriched from blood (not recorded which). The sequence came from a woman aged 18 to 35 who had recovered from COVID-19. J is TRBJ2-7 and V is TRBV4-1, with D perhaps matching TRBD1 (6 bases). The CDR3 bases are TGCGCCAGCAGCTTCTTCCGGGACAACAACTACGAGCAGTACTTC. It codes for CASSFFRDNNYEQYF.